This T cell receptor beta chain originates from a study of cytomegalovirus exposure and HLA in healthy donors (dated by TCRdb to the late 2010s). Regarding the complete study: In an earlier analysis of approximately 500 of the donors, about 270 Gb of sequence data and just under 120 million unique TCR beta sequences from roughly 190 million T cells were reported. The T cell repertoires of around 670 subjects were profiled by immunosequencing and related to cytomegalovirus serostatus. Donor age, sex, ethnicity and CMV serostatus were compiled alongside the repertoire data. A later analysis re-analyzed previously published TCR beta repertoires from 500 to 700 donors and added high-resolution HLA genotyping to study TCR occurrence patterns. On average, roughly 240,000 unique TCR beta nucleotide sequences were sequenced per donor among 398 genotyped donors of the cohort, with roughly a sixth of those sequences being non-productive. A later genetic analysis took genome-wide SNP genotypes for about 65% of the roughly 670 donors and used that subset as a discovery cohort. Class I and class II HLA loci were covered by the typing at four-digit resolution. Roughly 5 DR-DQ haplotypes were handled as single units for association and clustering because linkage in the cohort was strong. In an earlier analysis of more than 550 of the donors, high-throughput TCR beta sequencing was used to judge whether each TCR beta V gene segment behaved as functional or pseudogenic. Typing coverage varied by locus: roughly 629-640 donors for A, B, C, DRB1 and DQB1; under 550 for DQA1; around 610 for DPA1; roughly 450 for DPB1. Every discovery cohort repertoire had been produced on one sequencing platform. Of the 398 genotyped donors, roughly 80% were placed in the genetic ancestry cluster associated with self-reported Caucasian donors. In the later analysis, no new phenotypic data were used to find candidate immune exposures; instead, reliance was placed on TCR beta sequences and their occurrence across donors. An early release covering just under 650 HLA-typed donors comprised 250 to 350 gigabases of sequencing data and tens of millions of unique TCR sequences. The study combined high-throughput TCR immunosequencing, statistical association of individual TCRs with disease status, and machine learning to predict cytomegalovirus infection status. The study was designed to test whether signatures of past pathogen exposure could be identified by cataloging public T cell receptors. A separate validation cohort of roughly 130 different subjects was used in addition to the approximately 640-subject first cohort.

This clone was picked up a small number of times. The target of this receptor is not known. No base quality information exists; no much larger clone differs at one position. In total, fewer than 750 healthy bone marrow donors made up the cohort. At the time of sampling, every cohort member was nominally healthy, though immune exposures that went unrecorded were likely present. The donor was CMV seronegative and was included in the group of several hundred seronegative cohort members. Each donor provided a peripheral blood sample, and peripheral blood mononuclear cells were used for TCR beta sequencing. The Qiagen DNeasy Blood Extraction Kit was used to extract genomic DNA from the blood cell samples. Study-wide findings and limitations: In both the original and validation cohorts, the classifier was reported to diagnose cytomegalovirus status with high specificity and sensitivity. Linkage disequilibrium might explain the correlated functional status among segregating V segments, but an unknown experimental factor could not be ruled out. V-gene and J-gene trimming of TCR beta chains was associated with a missense DCLRE1C variant in a later genetic analysis, and the association was replicated in an independent cohort. Only TCR beta chains were sequenced in this cohort, and the absence of alpha or paired-chain data limited detectable features. Because counts were too low, some 17 rarely observed V segments, including chromosome 9 orphons, were left out of the earlier analysis of roughly 600 of the donors. Most CMV-associated TCR beta chains appeared to be HLA-restricted in a later analysis, and the HLA associations seemed to be driven largely by CMV exposure. Immune exposure information for the cohort was limited to CMV serostatus. While some public TCRs were present in many individuals, most TCR sequences turned up only very rarely across donors. A later analysis associated 16,951 TCR beta sequences with specific HLA alleles at a false discovery rate of 0.05. The presence/absence analyses assumed that sequencing depth was roughly uniform across donors, and that assumption may not be true. A further reported finding was that TCR beta sequences accurately predicted the HLA-A and HLA-B alleles for most subjects in the first cohort. Because HLA typing was unavailable for some donors at each locus, only the typed subset was used in association tests. Three of the identified cytomegalovirus-associated TCR beta chains were confirmed in vitro to be specific for cytomegalovirus antigens. A group of highly shared sequence variants was considered likely to be a technical artifact of the sequencing pipeline. Compared with the roughly 670-donor mean, donors in an Asian-associated ancestry cluster had fewer N-insertions in productive TCRs, according to a later genetic analysis. A later analysis found that TCR association rates varied across HLA loci, with DRB1 alleles showing the most associated TCRs and HLA-C alleles the fewest. In an earlier analysis of 587 of the donors, most TCR beta V segments appeared in productive rearrangements about 87% or about 30% of the time, broadly matching IMGT annotations. In the study, 150 to 200 TCR beta chains were listed as associated with cytomegalovirus. In a later analysis, HLA-associated TCR beta chains showed more clonal expansion and lower generation probabilities than non-associated chains that were equally common. Some IMGT-functional V segments, including TRBV6-2 and TRBV6-3, could not be distinguished by the 87-base-pair reads and were therefore excluded. In a later analysis, several top co-occurrence clusters were reported to appear linked to parvovirus B19, influenza, CMV and Epstein-Barr virus. It was suggested by the authors that the approach could potentially be generalized to other disease states and immunological phenotypes. When HLA alleles, especially DR and DQ, strongly co-occurred, TCR associations were difficult to assign to individual alleles.

Library preparation was by the immunoSEQ multiplex PCR assay. For the multiplex PCR, a mixture combining 60 forward primers for TCR Vbeta segments and 13 reverse primers for TCR Jbeta segments was used. Amplification of the CDR3 region of rearranged TCR beta genes was performed with a multiplex PCR assay on genomic DNA. The amplified TCR beta libraries were sequenced on the Illumina HiSeq System as 87-base-pair reads. Per the authors' processing: A later analysis counted approximately 76 million unique TCR beta chains across the 690 or so repertoires, and some 11 million of these chains were shared by at least two donors. Raw reads were error-corrected and collapsed into unique sequences with a nearest-neighbor algorithm that merged closely related sequences to remove PCR and sequencing errors. To assign V, D and J gene segments, CDR3 sequences were aligned to IMGT reference sequences. Each retained sequence needed at least a six-nucleotide match to both a V gene segment and a J gene segment. A rearrangement counted as productive if the CDR3 had no stop codons and remained in frame with V and J, and every other rearrangement counted as non-productive. CDR3 was defined according to IMGT convention as the region running from the second conserved V-encoded cysteine to the conserved J-encoded phenylalanine. The earlier analysis of 500 to 600 of the donors excluded sequences that lacked an unambiguous match to a single V gene segment. In an earlier analysis of a few hundred of the donors, V segments were called functional above 56.7% productive rearrangements and were called segregating when the between-donor standard deviation exceeded 5%. A statistical classification framework was built for diagnosing cytomegalovirus status from the catalog of TCR beta chain sequences. V and J gene assignment, in a later analysis, came from comparing TCR nucleotide sequences with IMGT/GENE-DB human TR gene sequences. The TCRdist pipeline was used in a later analysis to assign CDR3 sequences and most-parsimonious VDJ recombination scenarios. A later analysis defined each TCR beta chain by its CDR3 amino acid sequence plus V-gene family, and excluded reads lacking a unique V-gene family. In a later analysis, a few hundred highly shared, low-generation-probability nucleotide sequences were removed to address suspected cross-contamination and a sequencing artifact. For each public chain, a later analysis derived a clonal expansion index from normalized ranks of inferred template counts within each repertoire. In a later analysis, generation probabilities were computed with a VDJ recombination model fitted to out-of-frame rearrangements, and the resulting probabilities were checked against IGoR. In a later analysis, hypergeometric tests were used to score TCR-TCR, TCR-HLA and TCR-CMV co-occurrence, with a repertoire-size bias correction applied to TCR pairs. A later analysis estimated false discovery rates by permuting HLA or CMV assignments 20 times. In a later analysis, co-occurring TCRs were grouped using DBSCAN, with TCRdist sequence similarity added in when clustering inside HLA-allele-positive subsets. Repertoires with fewer than 30,000 or more than 120,000 public chains, plus five repertoires with anomalous nucleotide sharing, were excluded from co-occurrence clustering. In TCRdb, the immuneACCESS table is reduced to in-frame sequences with V and J assigned. These tables do not hold every clone; where another copy was compared, an unresolved V gene accounts for under half, and the others remain unexplained. That table gives V, J and clone size, and the DNA gave D and trimming. This sample gives around 140,000 clones in total; 73% of them show up just once. The ten largest clones add up to 1.6% of the sample.

According to the germline V gene, CDR1 reads SNHLY and CDR2 reads FYNNEI. The V end loses 4 bases and the J end loses 0 bases, and a stretch of 10 bases separates them. The CDR3 holds 15 amino acids from the cysteine to the phenylalanine. The retained sequence is limited to the CDR3, 45 bases, with the frame set at the first base. The sequence joins TRBV2 to TRBJ2-4; the D gene is perhaps TRBD2, from 6 matching bases. Sequences were obtained from PBMCs. The receptor's source is a woman aged 18-29 years in good health and CMV-seronegative. For the CDR3, the sequence is CASSAAGIAKNIQYF. The DNA reads as follows: TGTGCCAGCAGTGCTGCGGGGATAGCCAAAAACATTCAGTACTTC.